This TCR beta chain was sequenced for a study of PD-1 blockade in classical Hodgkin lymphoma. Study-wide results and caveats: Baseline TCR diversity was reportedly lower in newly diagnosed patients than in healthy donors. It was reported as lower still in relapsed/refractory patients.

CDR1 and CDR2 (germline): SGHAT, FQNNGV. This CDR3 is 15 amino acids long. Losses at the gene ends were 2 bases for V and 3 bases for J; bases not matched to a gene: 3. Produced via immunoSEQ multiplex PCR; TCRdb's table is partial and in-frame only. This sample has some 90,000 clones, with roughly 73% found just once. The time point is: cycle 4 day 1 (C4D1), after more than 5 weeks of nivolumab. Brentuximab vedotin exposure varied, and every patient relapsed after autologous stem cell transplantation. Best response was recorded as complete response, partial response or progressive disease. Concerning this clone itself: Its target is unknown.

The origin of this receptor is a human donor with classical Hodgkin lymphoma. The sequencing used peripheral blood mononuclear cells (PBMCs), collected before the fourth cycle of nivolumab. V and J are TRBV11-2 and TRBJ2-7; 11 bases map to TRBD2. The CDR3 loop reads CASSLLAGGLYEQYF. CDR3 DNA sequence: TGTGCCAGCAGCTTACTAGCGGGGGGTCTCTACGAGCAGTACTTC.